The 28 T cell receptor beta chains reported below all come from one sample, sequenced in a study of blood T cell repertoires in COVID-19. Using immunoSEQ multiplex PCR, the repertoire was profiled, and TCRdb retains in-frame clones only, with some absent. There are tens of thousands of clones in the sample; roughly 80% occur only once, and around 5.9% lies in the top ten. Sequenced: peripheral blood. These receptors were taken from a human donor in a cohort sampled during active or convalescent COVID-19.

This chain uses TRBV7-2 with TRBJ1-6; D gene ambiguous. V shed 1 base and J shed 10 bases, with 14 bases lying between them. Germline CDR1 and CDR2: SGHTA and FQGNSA. This CDR3 region has 15 residues. CDR3 coding DNA: TGTGCCAGCAGCTTAGTATTAAAAGCGGGCTCACCCCTCCACTTT. This encodes CASSLVLKAGSPLHF.

This clone was picked up a small number of times. The chain combines TRBV18 with TRBJ1-6, with TRBD1 identical over 7 bases. J was trimmed by 2 bases and V by 2 bases; bases with no gene match: 0. The germline V gene encodes CDR1 KGHSH and CDR2 LQKENI. The CDR3 loop spans 15 amino acids. CDR3 residues: CASSPDRAYNSPLHF. DNA for the CDR3: TGTGCCAGCTCACCAGACAGGGCCTATAATTCACCCCTCCACTTT.

The rearrangement joins TRBV5-1 to TRBJ2-1; TRBD2 matches 8 bases. The CDR3 runs to 14 residues. V was pared by 0 bases and J by 8 bases, with 4 bases of the junction left unmatched. Germline V CDR1 and CDR2: SGHRS, YFSETQ. CDR3 nucleotide sequence: TGCGCCAGCAGCTTGGGGACTAGCAGGGATGAGCAGTTCTTC. Its translation is CASSLGTSRDEQFF.

Only one count was recorded for this clone. The gene calls are TRBV11-2 and TRBJ1-2; 12 bases agree with TRBD1. The CDR3 length is 17 residues. J gave up 1 base and V 5 bases, and 8 bases lay outside the gene matches. Germline V gene lookup returns CDR1 SGHAT and CDR2 FQNNGV. The CDR3 nucleotides read TGTGCCAGCAGCATAGGGACAGGGGGCTCTTTTAACTATGGCTACACCTTC. Translation: CASSIGTGGSFNYGYTF.

The chain has TRBV5-4 and TRBJ2-1; 8 bases match TRBD2. CDR1 is SGHNT and CDR2 is YYREEE in the germline V gene (reference sequence). The CDR3 sequence is 15 residues long. With V trimmed by 1 base and J by 5 bases, 5 bases remained unmatched. The CDR3 is CASSLRRGADNEQFF. The CDR3 nucleotides read TGTGCCAGCAGCTTGCGGCGGGGGGCCGACAATGAGCAGTTCTTC.

The J gene is TRBJ2-5, the V gene TRBV5-1; 11 bases line up with TRBD1. Losses at the gene ends were 3 bases for V and 5 bases for J; bases not matched to a gene: 3. CDR1 and CDR2 (germline): SGHRS, YFSETQ. This CDR3 spans 14 amino acids. The DNA of the CDR3 is TGCGCCAGCAGCTGGGACAGGGGGAAGGAGACCCAGTACTTC. It codes for CASSWDRGKETQYF.

The chain couples TRBV4-1 to TRBJ1-1; no clear D gene. Trimming left V 0 bases short and J 2 bases short, with 10 bases between. Germline assignment: CDR1 MGHRA and CDR2 YSYEKL. The CDR3 loop spans 15 amino acids. CDR3 bases: TGCGCCAGCAGCCAAGATAGCCAGTCTAACACTGAAGCTTTCTTT. This encodes CASSQDSQSNTEAFF.

V usage is TRBV9 and J usage is TRBJ1-3; 7 bases are shared with TRBD1. Germline V CDR1 and CDR2: SGDLS, YYNGEE. J gave up 0 bases and V 0 bases, and 3 bases lay outside the gene matches. The CDR3 consists of 16 residues. The CDR3 DNA sequence: TGTGCCAGCAGCGTAGGGCAGGGGGACTCTGGAAACACCATATATTTT. It is translated as CASSVGQGDSGNTIYF.

The rearrangement uses TRBV30 and TRBJ2-3; TRBD2 agrees at 9 bases. With 2 bases clipped from V and 6 bases from J, the junction kept 6 bases outside the gene matches. Germline V gene lookup returns CDR1 GTSNPN and CDR2 SVGIG (reference sequence). The CDR3 has 14 residues. The CDR3 DNA reads as TGTGCCTGGAGTACGGGCGGGGGGGCCGATACGCAGTATTTT. It yields the protein CAWSTGGGADTQYF.

The CDR3: CASSNQGFTNEKLFF. For the CDR3, the DNA is TGTGCCAGCAGCAACCAGGGTTTTACTAATGAAAAACTGTTTTTT. The chain uses TRBV7-9 and TRBJ1-4; D may be TRBD1 (5 bases). V gave up 5 bases and J gave up 2 bases, with 12 bases separating them. The germline gives CDR1 SEHNR, CDR2 FQNEAQ (reference sequence). CDR3 length: 15 residues.

The V and J genes are TRBV6-5 and TRBJ2-7, with 8 bases that match TRBD1. The junction had 13 bases not matched to a gene; V was cut back by 6 bases and J by 6 bases. CDR3 length: 15 residues. Germline V CDR1 and CDR2: MNHEY, SVGAGI. CDR3 region: CASSDFGQGAGEQYF. The CDR3 DNA sequence: TGTGCCAGCAGCGACTTTGGACAGGGTGCCGGCGAGCAGTACTTC.

This chain uses TRBV5-1 with TRBJ2-5, with D possibly being TRBD1 (5 bases). The CDR3 has 15 amino acids. Germline-derived CDR1 and CDR2 are SGHRS and YFSETQ. The germline V and J ends were trimmed by 5 bases and 0 bases, with 14 bases remaining between them. The CDR3 here is CASRGFPGNQETQYF. The CDR3 DNA reads as TGCGCCAGCAGAGGTTTTCCAGGGAACCAAGAGACCCAGTACTTC.

The chain couples TRBV11-3 to TRBJ2-5, with D tentatively TRBD1 (6 bases). The CDR3 has 15 residues. From germline, CDR1 is SGHNT and CDR2 YENEEA. Trimming cost V 5 bases and J 5 bases, with 18 bases left between them. As DNA, the CDR3 is TGTGCCAGCAGCGCCGACGGGACACCTTGGGAGACCCAGTACTTC. The encoded protein is CASSADGTPWETQYF.

This chain connects TRBV2 to TRBJ1-5, with D possibly matching TRBD1 (5 bases). Germline assignment: CDR1 SNHLY and CDR2 FYNNEI. Trimming left V 5 bases short and J 0 bases short, with 11 bases between. The length of the CDR3 is 15 residues. In nucleotides, the CDR3 is TGTGCCAGCAGTCCCGGGGGATATAGCAATCAGCCCCAGCATTTT. It yields the protein CASSPGGYSNQPQHF. The complete variable domain, with remaining parts taken from reference TRBV2 and TRBJ1-5, reads EPEVTQTPSHQVTQMGQEVILRCVPISNHLYFYWYRQILGQKVEFLVSFYNNEISEKSEIFDDQFSVERPDGSNFTLKIRSTKLEDSAMYFCASSPGGYSNQPQHFGDGTRLSIL.

The CDR3 sequence: CSASQGRGYQPQHF. The CDR3 bases are TGCAGTGCTAGTCAAGGGCGGGGTTATCAGCCCCAGCATTTT. V and J are TRBV20-1 and TRBJ1-5; D remains unclear. Germline V CDR1 and CDR2: DFQATT, SNEGSKA (reference sequence). Between the trimmed V and J ends, which lost 3 bases and 5 bases, there was a span of 14 bases. The CDR3 is made up of 14 amino acids.

CDR3 sequence: CASSQGAISGANVLTF. CDR3 bases: TGTGCCAGCAGCCAAGGAGCAATCTCTGGGGCCAACGTCCTGACTTTC. The chain carries TRBV4-2 and TRBJ2-6; no definite D call. The CDR3 contains 16 residues. Germline CDR1 and CDR2: LGHNA and YNFKEQ. The V end was cut by 1 base, the J end by 0 bases, with 7 bases between.

The sample holds a few counts of this clone. J is TRBJ1-6 and V is TRBV30; TRBD1 aligns across 7 bases. CDR3 length equals 15 residues. Germline V CDR1 and CDR2: GTSNPN, SVGIG (reference sequence). V lost 2 bases, J lost 6 bases, and 7 bases stayed unmatched. The CDR3 sequence is CAWSSGTVTNSPLHF. The CDR3 DNA reads as TGTGCCTGGAGTTCCGGGACAGTAACTAATTCACCCCTCCACTTT.

This chain joins TRBV19 and TRBJ1-5; 11 bases line up with TRBD1. The CDR3 totals 14 residues. The ends lost 7 bases at V and 9 bases at J; junction bases unmatched: 8. Germline loops: CDR1 LNHDA, CDR2 SQIVND (reference sequence). The CDR3 bases are TGTGCCAGTACCCCGGACAGGGGGCCCTGGCCCCAGCATTTT. As protein: CASTPDRGPWPQHF. The complete variable domain, with remaining parts taken from reference TRBV19 and TRBJ1-5, reads DGGITQSPKYLFRKEGQNVTLSCEQNLNHDAMYWYRQDPGQGLRLIYYSQIVNDFQKGDIAEGYSVSREKKESFPLTVTSAQKNPTAFYLCASTPDRGPWPQHFGDGTRLSIL.

The rearrangement joins TRBV19 to TRBJ1-2; weak D call: TRBD1 (5 bases). Trimming took off 4 bases at V and 5 bases at J, with 11 bases between the two ends. CDR3 size: 13 residues. Germline CDR1 and CDR2: LNHDA and SQIVND (reference sequence). CDR3 sequence reads: CASSNGALYGYTF. For the CDR3, the DNA is TGTGCCAGTAGTAATGGGGCCTTATATGGCTACACCTTC.

V is TRBV7-2 and J is TRBJ1-6, with a tentative D call TRBD1 (5 bases). Per germline, CDR1 SGHTA and CDR2 FQGNSA. The CDR3 extends over 16 amino acids. Trimming removed 5 bases at V and 5 bases at J, with 16 bases between. CDR3 region: CASSILGGANNSPLHF. CDR3 DNA sequence: TGTGCCAGCAGCATTTTGGGAGGGGCGAATAATTCACCCCTCCACTTT.

This sequence joins TRBV18 and TRBJ2-3; TRBD2 might be the D (6 bases). Trimming took off 2 bases at V and 0 bases at J, with 9 bases between the two ends. The CDR3 is made up of 15 amino acids. Per germline, CDR1 KGHSH and CDR2 LQKENI. Here the CDR3 reads CASSPGGTSTDTQYF. The CDR3 DNA reads as TGTGCCAGCTCACCAGGGGGGACTAGCACAGATACGCAGTATTTT.

The chain uses TRBV4-3 and TRBJ2-3; 14 positions match TRBD2. The CDR3 totals 18 residues. V gave up 4 bases and J gave up 4 bases; unmatched junction bases: 10. Germline V gene sequence: CDR1 LGHNA, CDR2 YSLEER. This chain's CDR3 is CASSLGLAGGTGADTQYF. DNA of the CDR3: TGCGCCAGCAGCCTCGGACTAGCGGGGGGTACTGGCGCAGATACGCAGTATTTT.

The CDR3 DNA is TGTGCCAGTAGACAGGACCTCGATAATCAGCCCCAGCATTTT. Translation gives CASRQDLDNQPQHF. The chain uses TRBV19 and TRBJ1-5, with D tentatively TRBD1 (5 bases). Germline V lookup: CDR1 LNHDA, CDR2 SQIVND (reference sequence). The CDR3 has 14 amino acids. V was trimmed by 6 bases and J by 4 bases, leaving 13 bases between them.

The chain joins TRBV14 to TRBJ1-2; D is uncertain. V was clipped by 4 bases and J by 3 bases, with 18 bases between them. The CDR3 totals 16 residues. Germline loops: CDR1 SGHDN, CDR2 FVKESK. The CDR3 sequence is CASSPGIGGGDYGYTF. In DNA, the CDR3 is TGTGCCAGCAGCCCCGGAATAGGCGGCGGAGACTATGGCTACACCTTC.

This chain joins TRBV5-1 and TRBJ1-3; 8 bases are shared with TRBD1. The CDR3 consists of 14 residues. The V gene end was trimmed by 4 bases and the J gene end by 8 bases; junction bases not matched to a gene: 8. Germline CDR1 SGHRS, CDR2 YFSETQ. CDR3 region: CASSLRGQADTIYF. The CDR3 nucleotides are TGCGCCAGCAGCCTAAGGGGACAGGCAGACACCATATATTTT.

The chain combines TRBV7-9 with TRBJ1-5; no firm D call. This CDR3 spans 14 amino acids. Germline values: CDR1 SEHNR, CDR2 FQNEAQ (reference sequence). Trimming shortened V by 5 bases and J by 0 bases, and 8 bases separated the two germline ends. DNA for the CDR3: TGTGCCAGCAGCCACCCCTATAGCAATCAGCCCCAGCATTTT. Translating gives CASSHPYSNQPQHF.

This clone was recorded a few times. This chain connects TRBV5-5 to TRBJ1-2; 8 bases line up with TRBD1. J was trimmed by 2 bases and V by 5 bases; bases with no gene match: 5. Per germline, CDR1 SGHKS and CDR2 YYEKEE (reference sequence). CDR3 length equals 14 residues. Here the CDR3 DNA reads TGTGCCAGCAGAGAGGGACAGGAGAACTATGGCTACACCTTC. Its protein is CASREGQENYGYTF.

The chain carries TRBV6-2 or TRBV6-3 and TRBJ1-2; D is perhaps TRBD1 (5 bases). The V gene's germline CDR1 is MNHEY and CDR2 SVGEGT. The CDR3 has 15 residues. The V and J ends lost 2 bases and 2 bases respectively, with 12 bases between them. The CDR3 nucleotides are TGTGCCAGCAGTTACGGGACTGAGGCAAACTATGGCTACACCTTC. It translates to CASSYGTEANYGYTF.